This is a list of T cell receptor beta chains from one sample in a study of blood T cells in healthy people across ages. TCRdb reanalysed the 5' RACE reads using MiXCR and keeps one entry per CDR3 protein. The table lists over 750,000 distinct CDR3 sequences, around a quarter of them singletons. This sample also belongs to another study, concerning T cells of mothers and their children.

Sequences were obtained from blood. The receptors were sampled from a boy younger than 18 in good health. Each CDR3 is given with its conserved first and last residue.

v_gene: TRBV6-6
j_gene: .
CDR3aa: CASRLMEGITYEQYF

v_gene: TRBV5-1
j_gene: TRBJ2-7
CDR3aa: CASSPTWSSYEQYF

v_gene: TRBV12-3/TRBV12-4
j_gene: TRBJ1-6
CDR3aa: CASSLRSRDRADSPLHF

v_gene: TRBV11-2
j_gene: TRBJ2-1
CDR3aa: CASSIQASYNEQFF

v_gene: TRBV7-9
j_gene: TRBJ1-2
CDR3aa: CASSSGTGLEVGYTF

v_gene: TRBV28
j_gene: TRBJ2-3
CDR3aa: CASSFPGSGLAEVGDTDTQYF

v_gene: TRBV4-1
j_gene: TRBJ1-2
CDR3aa: CASSQLNIGNYGYTF

v_gene: TRBV27
j_gene: TRBJ2-1
CDR3aa: CASSALGSQQFF

v_gene: TRBV7-9
j_gene: TRBJ2-7
CDR3aa: CASTSWRGGDEQYF

v_gene: TRBV7-9
j_gene: TRBJ2-1
CDR3aa: CASSLDGGDASDNEQFF

v_gene: TRBV20-1
j_gene: TRBJ1-1
CDR3aa: CSARHDSLNTEAFF

v_gene: TRBV12-5
j_gene: .
CDR3aa: CASGLPARPSYEQYF

v_gene: TRBV20-1
j_gene: TRBJ2-1
CDR3aa: CSASTSGYNEQFF

v_gene: TRBV29-1
j_gene: TRBJ2-7
CDR3aa: CSAVLASYEQYF

v_gene: TRBV12-3/TRBV12-4
j_gene: TRBJ2-1
CDR3aa: CASSEASYNEQFF

v_gene: TRBV7-2
j_gene: .
CDR3aa: CASSLVRWETGGYEQYF

v_gene: TRBV7-2
j_gene: TRBJ2-5
CDR3aa: CASSAPRPETQYF

v_gene: TRBV7-2
j_gene: TRBJ2-3
CDR3aa: CASSLTGDRPDTQYF

v_gene: TRBV21-1
j_gene: TRBJ2-6
CDR3aa: CASSKFEAGANVLTF

v_gene: TRBV12-3/TRBV12-4
j_gene: TRBJ1-5
CDR3aa: CASSLRVNQPQHF

v_gene: TRBV9
j_gene: TRBJ2-1
CDR3aa: CASSLSTSGGEDEQFF

v_gene: TRBV6-1
j_gene: .
CDR3aa: CASSEAAQTQYF

v_gene: TRBV7-2
j_gene: TRBJ1-2
CDR3aa: CASSTPRWHNYGYTF

v_gene: TRBV20-1
j_gene: TRBJ2-1
CDR3aa: CSASPLYNEQFF

v_gene: TRBV7-9
j_gene: TRBJ2-3
CDR3aa: CASSLGRDRGSDTQYF

v_gene: TRBV6-2/TRBV6-3
j_gene: TRBJ2-3
CDR3aa: CASSYSGKLSSTDTQYF

v_gene: TRBV28
j_gene: TRBJ2-7
CDR3aa: CASSFSGIYEQYF

v_gene: TRBV20-1
j_gene: .
CDR3aa: CSASVGLAGDYEQYF

v_gene: TRBV4-3
j_gene: TRBJ2-1
CDR3aa: CASSQDQGPYNEQFF

v_gene: TRBV20-1
j_gene: TRBJ1-1
CDR3aa: CSARDYLRAGTEAFF

v_gene: TRBV9
j_gene: TRBJ2-1
CDR3aa: CASSGDRGVYNEQFF

v_gene: TRBV13
j_gene: .
CDR3aa: CASSQLGTASEQYF

v_gene: TRBV10-3
j_gene: TRBJ2-7
CDR3aa: CAISESFPGGGLEQYF

v_gene: TRBV5-5
j_gene: TRBJ1-4
CDR3aa: CASSLGASRVNEKLFF

v_gene: TRBV19
j_gene: TRBJ2-7
CDR3aa: CASSVTLGSAYEQYF

v_gene: TRBV6-2/TRBV6-3
j_gene: .
CDR3aa: CASSSMRGAYEQYF

v_gene: TRBV20-1
j_gene: TRBJ2-5
CDR3aa: CSASGQGQETQYF

v_gene: TRBV7-9
j_gene: TRBJ2-2
CDR3aa: CASAGTGSVAGAGELFF

v_gene: TRBV3-1
j_gene: TRBJ2-1
CDR3aa: CASSQGQVGTYNEQFF

v_gene: TRBV7-3
j_gene: TRBJ2-1
CDR3aa: CASSLLGGVLRNEQFF

v_gene: TRBV27
j_gene: .
CDR3aa: CASSTRAHTYEQYF

v_gene: TRBV6-1
j_gene: TRBJ2-3
CDR3aa: CASTLELDIGTDTQYF

v_gene: TRBV6-5
j_gene: TRBJ1-1
CDR3aa: CASRIPGTGNTEAFF

v_gene: TRBV6-2/TRBV6-3
j_gene: TRBJ2-2
CDR3aa: CASGRGASGELFF

v_gene: TRBV4-1
j_gene: TRBJ1-4
CDR3aa: CASSQIWGRGGPFATNEKLFF

v_gene: TRBV7-9
j_gene: TRBJ2-3
CDR3aa: CATPGQGSTDTQYF

v_gene: TRBV14
j_gene: TRBJ2-1
CDR3aa: CASSQYSGRGNEQFF

v_gene: TRBV9
j_gene: .
CDR3aa: CASSPLAVDEQFF

v_gene: TRBV6-5
j_gene: TRBJ2-7
CDR3aa: CASSYGPEYEQYF

v_gene: TRBV5-1
j_gene: TRBJ2-1
CDR3aa: CASSLDPGPNEQFF

v_gene: TRBV10-2
j_gene: TRBJ2-7
CDR3aa: CASNLTSGSSYEQYF